The clone carrying this TCR beta chain has only one observation. There are 13 residues in the CDR3. Trimming pared 5 bases from V and 7 bases from J, leaving 14 bases between. CDR1 SEHNR and CDR2 FQNEAQ come from the germline V gene (reference sequence). In the source study's methods: Quantification of nucleated cells was approximated via reference gene primer amplification. The method was immunoSEQ multiplex PCR; TCRdb's version includes in-frame clones alone and lacks a portion of them. The DNA was the basis for D and trimming; V, J and clone size are from that table. Here the sample spans about 310,000 clones, 75% to 90% being singletons. The data originate from a study of blood T cell repertoires in COVID-19. Whole-study context: Samples came from the United States, Italy and Spain, spanning acute and convalescent COVID-19. PBMCs, B-cell-depleted T cells, or T cells were the source of the cDNA or gDNA that made up the material.

Sequencing was carried out using peripheral blood. The V call is TRBV7-9, the J call TRBJ1-2; TRBD1 might be the D (5 bases). This receptor was obtained from a man aged 18 to 29 with active or convalescent COVID-19. The DNA of the CDR3 is TGTGCCAGCAGCCCGACTGGGGGGTTTGGCTACACCTTC. This sequence encodes CASSPTGGFGYTF.